Below are 20 T cell receptor beta chains sequenced from a single sample in a study of T cells in Graves' hyperthyroidism and ophthalmopathy. RNA transcripts served as the template for amplifying TCR beta CDR3 regions. Initially, a first-round RT-PCR of the TCR CDR3 employed the HTBI primer set. TCRdb recomputed calls from the multiplex PCR reads with MiXCR, one row per CDR3 protein. The sample holds about 130,000 distinct CDR3 sequences, approximately 24% seen once. Sequenced sample: blood. These receptors all stem from a woman between 45 and 65 years old with Graves' hyperthyroidism that later progressed to Graves' ophthalmopathy.

In DNA form, the CDR3 reads TGCGCCAGCAGCTTGACAGGACCGCATGAAAAACTGTTTTTT. This translates into CASSLTGPHEKLFF. The V gene is TRBV5-1, the J gene TRBJ1-4, with TRBD1 as a possible D gene (5 bases). The CDR3 is 14 residues long. The ends were cut back, 1 base at V and 6 bases at J, with 10 bases in the middle. The germline CDR1 and CDR2 sequences are SGHRS and YFSETQ.

This clonotype was counted between two and nine times. The chain links TRBV9 to TRBJ1-2; possible D gene TRBD1, 5 bases. The V and J ends lost 0 bases and 2 bases respectively, with 8 bases between them. The germline V gene has CDR1 SGDLS and CDR2 YYNGEE. CDR3 length: 14 amino acids. The CDR3: CASSVEEGNYGYTF. Written as DNA, the CDR3 is TGTGCCAGCAGCGTAGAAGAGGGGAACTATGGCTACACCTTC. Full variable domain (missing parts from reference TRBV9 and TRBJ1-2): DSGVTQTPKHLITATGQRVTLRCSPRSGDLSVYWYQQSLDQGLQFLIQYYNGEERAKGNILERFSAQQFPDLHSELNLSSLELGDSALYFCASSVEEGNYGYTFGSGTRLTVV.

Ten or more counts support this clonotype. This chain uses TRBV6-6 with TRBJ2-6, with D unclear. The CDR3 loop spans 16 amino acids. From germline, CDR1 is MNHNY and CDR2 SVGAGI (reference sequence). Trimming took 2 bases from V and 2 from J, leaving 10 bases between them. CDR3 coding DNA: TGTGCCAGCAGTTACACACCCTGGCCTGGGGCCAACGTCCTGACTTTC. As protein: CASSYTPWPGANVLTF.

On this clonotype itself: Being one base from a much bigger clone, this may be a read error. The rearrangement links TRBV9 to TRBJ1-4; the match to TRBD1 covers 9 bases. Per germline, CDR1 SGDLS and CDR2 YYNGEE. The CDR3 is 15 residues long. In DNA, the CDR3 is TGTGCCGGCAGCTTCAGCGGGACAGGGTATGAAAAACTGTTTTTT. Its protein product is CAGSFSGTGYEKLFF.

The chain is built from TRBV4-2 and TRBJ2-1; TRBD2 matches at 13 bases. V trimming: 1 base; J trimming: 8 bases; junction bases outside the gene matches: 5. In germline, CDR1 is LGHNA, CDR2 YNFKEQ. The CDR3 has 16 amino acids. The DNA of the CDR3 is TGTGCCAGCAGCCAAGGTGGGACTAGCGGGATCGATGAGCAGTTCTTC. Protein sequence: CASSQGGTSGIDEQFF.

The genes are TRBV3-1 and TRBJ1-2; tentative D call: TRBD1 (6 bases). The V end lost 7 bases, the J end lost 2 bases, and 14 bases lay between the germline ends. Germline values: CDR1 LGHDT, CDR2 YNNKEL (reference sequence). The CDR3 contains 14 residues. This chain's CDR3 is CASKKGGSNYGYTF. CDR3 DNA: TGTGCCAGCAAAAAAGGGGGGTCGAACTATGGCTACACCTTC. Full variable domain (missing parts from reference TRBV3-1 and TRBJ1-2): DTAVSQTPKYLVTQMGNDKSIKCEQNLGHDTMYWYKQDSKKFLKIMFSYNNKELIINETVPNRFSPKSPDKAHLNLHINSLELGDSAVYFCASKKGGSNYGYTFGSGTRLTVV.

This clonotype was found a few times. This chain links TRBV20-1 with TRBJ1-5, with D possibly matching TRBD1 (5 bases). Germline assignment: CDR1 DFQATT and CDR2 SNEGSKA (reference sequence). Trimming removed 3 bases at V and 7 bases at J, with 16 bases between. There are 14 residues in the CDR3. Here the CDR3 DNA reads TGCAGTGCTAGTCCCCCTGGGGGTAGGCAGCCCCAGCATTTT. Amino acid sequence: CSASPPGGRQPQHF.

V usage is TRBV10-2 and J usage is TRBJ1-2, with 7 bases fitting TRBD1. The V gene's germline CDR1 is WSHSY and CDR2 SAAADI. The CDR3 is 15 amino acids. V lost 7 bases and J lost 6; bases outside the gene matches: 14. The CDR3 spells CASMGPGQEGDGYTF. The CDR3 DNA sequence: TGCGCCAGCATGGGGCCAGGACAGGAGGGCGATGGCTACACCTTC.

In its sample, this clonotype was seen many times. This rearrangement joins TRBV11-2 to TRBJ2-4, with TRBD1 matching 7 bases. Germline CDR1 reads SGHAT; CDR2 reads FQNNGV. This CDR3 has 13 amino acids. The J segment lost 4 bases and the V segment lost 6 bases, leaving 3 bases of the junction unmatched. CDR3 sequence (DNA): TGTGCCAGCAGAAAGGGACAGAAAAACATTCAGTACTTC. It encodes CASRKGQKNIQYF.

The rearrangement joins TRBV5-1 to TRBJ1-2, with 8 bases identical to TRBD1. V lost 5 bases, J lost 8 bases, and 11 bases stayed unmatched. Germline CDR1 is SGHRS and CDR2 is YFSETQ. The CDR3 consists of 14 residues. CDR3 nucleotides: TGCGCCAGCAGAGAGGGACAGGATCTCTTCGGCTACACCTTC. Its translation: CASREGQDLFGYTF.

In this sample, this clonotype turned up many times. The gene calls are TRBV2 and TRBJ2-5; D gene unclear. Germline V gene data show CDR1 as SNHLY and CDR2 as FYNNEI. The CDR3 has 13 amino acids. Trimming shortened V by 7 bases and J by 0 bases, and 9 bases separated the two germline ends. This chain's CDR3 is CASNRQYQETQYF. The CDR3 region has the DNA TGTGCCAGCAACCGTCAGTACCAAGAGACCCAGTACTTC.

Regarding this clonotype: This sequence may be a read error, since a much larger clone differs from it by one base. The rearrangement uses TRBV10-3 and TRBJ1-2; 11 positions match TRBD1. CDR1 is ENHRY and CDR2 is SYGVKD in the germline V gene. This CDR3 region has 14 residues. The CDR3 nucleotides read TGTGCCAGCAGTGAGTCGGGACAGGGGGATGGCTACACCTTC. It codes for CASSESGQGDGYTF.

About this clonotype itself: This sequence may be a read error, since a much larger clone differs from it by one base. The gene calls are TRBV5-1 and TRBJ2-7; D gene uncertain. TRBJ2-1 explains the end of the DNA better; the J call may be wrong. The CDR3 is 14 residues long. Germline lookup yields CDR1 SGHRS and CDR2 YFSETQ. The CDR3 nucleotides are TGCGCCAGCAGCTTGTCAGGTACCTCCTACGAGCAGTTCTTC. It specifies CASSLSGTSYEQFF.

This clonotype was counted at least ten times. The rearrangement links TRBV12-3 or TRBV12-4 to TRBJ2-1, with TRBD2 identical over 13 bases. Germline trimming cut 7 bases from V and 7 bases from J; bases unmatched to any gene: 7. The CDR3 is 15 residues long. The CDR3 region has the DNA TGTGCCAGCATCGCTGGGACTAGCGGGATAAATGAGCAGTTCTTC. Translating it yields CASIAGTSGINEQFF.

This clonotype was counted at least ten times. The V and J genes are TRBV3-1 and TRBJ2-5; D is unclear. Germline CDR1 is LGHDT and CDR2 is YNNKEL (reference sequence). CDR3 length equals 15 residues. The V end lost 2 bases, the J end lost 0 bases, and 10 bases lay between the germline ends. CDR3 sequence (DNA): TGTGCCAGCAGCCAATTGCAGGTGTACCAAGAGACCCAGTACTTC. It translates to CASSQLQVYQETQYF.

J is TRBJ2-1 and V is TRBV12-3 or TRBV12-4; no clear D. The V end was cut by 1 base, the J end by 4 bases, with 11 bases between. The CDR3 runs to 15 residues. CDR3 loop: CASSLGGKFYNEQFF. CDR3 DNA: TGTGCCAGCAGTTTAGGTGGGAAATTTTACAATGAGCAGTTCTTC.

This chain joins TRBV7-6 and TRBJ2-3; 10 nucleotides match TRBD1. Germline-derived CDR1 and CDR2 are SGHVS and FNYEAQ. The CDR3 is made up of 15 amino acids. V was clipped by 5 bases and J by 3 bases; unmatched bases: 5. CDR3 coding DNA: TGTGCCAGCAGCCTAAGACAGGGGGCGACAGATACGCAGTATTTT. Translating gives CASSLRQGATDTQYF.

This rearrangement joins TRBV28 to TRBJ1-1, with D perhaps TRBD1 (5 bases). V was clipped by 2 bases and J by 5 bases, with 18 bases between them. Germline V gene data show CDR1 as MDHEN and CDR2 as SYDVKM. The CDR3 totals 16 residues. The chain's CDR3 is CASSLGGGGSWTEAFF. The CDR3 nucleotides are TGTGCCAGCAGTTTAGGAGGCGGGGGGTCTTGGACTGAAGCTTTCTTT.

This clonotype has at least ten counts. The J gene is TRBJ2-7, the V gene TRBV9, with 9 positions matching TRBD2. The germline V gene has CDR1 SGDLS and CDR2 YYNGEE. The V gene end was trimmed by 2 bases and the J gene end by 6 bases; junction bases not matched to a gene: 6. The CDR3 has 14 residues. CDR3 DNA sequence: TGTGCCAGCAGCGTTGCGGGAGGGCCGGGCGAGCAGTACTTC. The encoded protein is CASSVAGGPGEQYF.

This clonotype was counted between two and nine times. The CDR3 loop is CASSGPGTGFFRPQHF. For the CDR3, the DNA is TGTGCCAGCAGTGGCCCCGGGACAGGTTTTTTTCGGCCCCAGCATTTT. The V and J genes are TRBV6-1 and TRBJ1-5; 8 positions match TRBD1. Trimming at V came to 4 bases and at J to 9 bases, leaving 14 bases not matched to a gene. Germline V gene lookup returns CDR1 MNHNS and CDR2 SASEGT. The CDR3 totals 16 residues.